Listed below are T cell receptor beta chains from one sample, sequenced in a study of OX40 agonist ivuxolimab in advanced cancers. The assay was immunoSEQ multiplex PCR, and TCRdb's table has in-frame clones only and misses some. The sample carries some 83,000 clones, approximately 86% recorded once. Sequenced material: CD4+ or CD8+ T cells sorted from blood, taken in a trial of the OX40 agonist ivuxolimab. All receptors come from an adult with an advanced solid tumor such as melanoma, head and neck, liver or kidney cancer. Both conserved end residues are part of each CDR3. The order of the fields is D gene, J gene, clone size, V gene, CDR3 DNA, CDR3 protein. D genes are given only for firm matches. Some rows mark clone size as missing; the rest say once, few, many or name a class of expanded clone.

>NA|TRBJ1-1|NA|TRBV7-6
TGTGCCAGCAGCTTAGGAAGCGGACTGAACACTGAAGCTTTCTTT
CASSLGSGLNTEAFF
>NA|TRBJ2-7|NA|TRBV5-1
TGCGCCAGCAGCTTGGGGACGTCCGTTTCCTACGAGCAGTACTTC
CASSLGTSVSYEQYF
>NA|TRBJ2-3|NA|TRBV11-2
TGTGCCAGCAGCCCGACACCACTTCTCGGTACGCAGTATTTT
CASSPTPLLGTQYF
>NA|TRBJ2-2|NA|TRBV6-6
TGTGCCAGCAGTCGCGGAGAGGGCACCGGGGAGCTGTTTTTT
CASSRGEGTGELFF
>NA|TRBJ2-5|few|TRBV7-2
TGTGCCAGCAGCTTAACGGGCAGGGCAAAGACCCAGTACTTC
CASSLTGRAKTQYF
>TRBD1|TRBJ2-1|NA|TRBV9
TGTGCCAGCAGCGCCTTGGACAGGGATGAGCAGTTCTTC
CASSALDRDEQFF
>NA|TRBJ1-4|NA|TRBV7-9
TGTGCCAGCAGCCTTAATGAAAAACTGTTTTTT
CASSLNEKLFF
>TRBD1|TRBJ1-5|NA|TRBV5-6
TGTGCCAGCAGCTCCAGGGGGGGAATAGGTCAGCCCCAGCATTTT
CASSSRGGIGQPQHF
>TRBD2|TRBJ2-5|NA|TRBV5-8
TGTGCCAGCAGACGTTGGGGGGGGGACCAAGAGACCCAGTACTTC
CASRRWGGDQETQYF
>NA|TRBJ1-2|NA|TRBV7-8
TGTGCCAGCAGCTTAGGAGGGCAGGACTATGGCTACACCTTC
CASSLGGQDYGYTF
>TRBD1|TRBJ2-2|NA|TRBV6-5
TGTGCCAGCAGTTACGAGGGACAGACGAACACCGGGGAGCTGTTTTTT
CASSYEGQTNTGELFF
>TRBD1|TRBJ2-2|NA|TRBV6-6
TGTGCCAGCAGTCCTAGGACAGGGGGCCACGGGGAGCTGTTTTTT
CASSPRTGGHGELFF
>TRBD2|TRBJ2-5|NA|TRBV9
TGTGCCAGCAGCGTAGCGCTAGCGGGGAGCCAGTACCAAGAGACCCAGTACTTC
CASSVALAGSQYQETQYF
>NA|TRBJ2-1|few|TRBV28
TGTGCCAGCAGCAATGCGGGGGCCCGGGACAATGAGCAGTTCTTC
CASSNAGARDNEQFF
>TRBD1|TRBJ1-5|NA|TRBV5-1
TGCGCCAGCAGCTTGGGACAGGGGAGCAATCAGCCCCAGCATTTT
CASSLGQGSNQPQHF
>NA|TRBJ2-7|NA|TRBV18
TGTGCCAGCTCACCAGGCAGGGGGGAGAGATACGAGCAGTACTTC
CASSPGRGERYEQYF
>NA|TRBJ1-6|NA|TRBV29-1
TGCAGCGTTGCTTTGGATTATAATTCACCCCTCCACTTT
CSVALDYNSPLHF
>TRBD2|TRBJ2-1|NA|TRBV6-5
TGTGCCAGCAACGGACTAGCGGACTACAATGAGCAGTTCTTC
CASNGLADYNEQFF
>NA|TRBJ2-3|NA|TRBV29-1
TGCAGCGTTTATTTCCAGTCAGATACGCAGTATTTT
CSVYFQSDTQYF
>TRBD1|TRBJ2-7|NA|TRBV18
TGTGCCAGCTCACCCACCGGGACAGCCGCCTACGAGCAGTACTTC
CASSPTGTAAYEQYF
>TRBD2|TRBJ2-7|once|TRBV11-1
TGTGCCAGCAGCTTAGTTCGGGCTAGCGGTTACTACGAGCAGTACTTC
CASSLVRASGYYEQYF
>NA|TRBJ2-7|NA|TRBV4-2
TGTGCCAGCAGCCAAGATTTCGCAGGATCGACCTACGAGCAGTACTTC
CASSQDFAGSTYEQYF
>NA|TRBJ1-5|once|TRBV7-2
TGTGCCAGCAGCTTAGAATTCCATCAGCCCCAGCATTTT
CASSLEFHQPQHF
>NA|TRBJ2-3|once|TRBV2
TGTGCCACGACCAGGGGGGCAGATACGCAGTATTTT
CATTRGADTQYF
>TRBD1|TRBJ1-1|NA|TRBV6-1
TGTGCCAGCAGTGACAGGGGGCGGTTGAACACTGAAGCTTTCTTT
CASSDRGRLNTEAFF
>TRBD1|TRBJ1-1|NA|TRBV7-3
TGTGCCAGCCGCAAGGGGGGACAGGGGAACACTGAAGCTTTCTTT
CASRKGGQGNTEAFF
>TRBD2|TRBJ2-1|once|TRBV7-2
TGTGCCAGCAGCCCCTCCGGGACTATGCCCTACAATGAGCAGTTCTTC
CASSPSGTMPYNEQFF
>NA|TRBJ1-5|NA|TRBV2
TGTGCCAGCAGTGGGGGCACCAATCAGCCCCAGCATTTT
CASSGGTNQPQHF
>NA|TRBJ2-3|NA|TRBV5-8
TGTGCCAGCAGCCCCTCTACCGGGACTGCCTCCAGGGTGCAGTATTTT
CASSPSTGTASRVQYF
>TRBD1|TRBJ1-2|NA|TRBV2
TGTGCCAGCAGTGAAAATCCCGGACAGGGGAATGCCTATGGCTACACCTTC
CASSENPGQGNAYGYTF
>NA|TRBJ2-1|NA|TRBV9
TGTGCCAGCAGCAAACAGGCGTACTCCTACAATGAGCAGTTCTTC
CASSKQAYSYNEQFF
>TRBD1|TRBJ2-7|NA|TRBV6-1
TGTGCCAGCAATATCCCGGGACAGGGGACCTACGAGCAGTACTTC
CASNIPGQGTYEQYF
>TRBD2|TRBJ2-5|NA|TRBV13
TGTGCCAGCAGCTTAGGTTTGCTAGCGGGAAAAGAGACCCAGTACTTC
CASSLGLLAGKETQYF
>TRBD2|TRBJ2-2|NA|TRBV10-1
TGCGCCAGCAGTGATCAGCGGGGGACCGGGGAGCTGTTTTTT
CASSDQRGTGELFF
>NA|TRBJ2-7|NA|TRBV7-9
TGTGCCAGCAGCTTAGCGGGGGGAGACTACGAGCAGTACTTC
CASSLAGGDYEQYF
>NA|TRBJ2-5|NA|TRBV6-6
TGTGCCAGCAGTCTACCCGACGGGATGGAGACCCAGTACTTC
CASSLPDGMETQYF
>NA|TRBJ2-1|NA|TRBV2
TGTGCCAGCAGTGAAGGTATAACCGGGGGCAATGAGCAGTTCTTC
CASSEGITGGNEQFF
>NA|TRBJ1-2|NA|TRBV7-8
TGTGCCAGCAGGTCCTCCGCCAGGTCCTATGGCTACACCTTC
CASRSSARSYGYTF
>TRBD1|TRBJ1-4|few|TRBV11-2
TGTGCCAGCAGCTTAGCTGGCTTCAGGGGGCATCGCAGTGAAAAACTGTTTTTT
CASSLAGFRGHRSEKLFF
>NA|TRBJ2-3|NA|TRBV6-4
TGTGCCAGCAGTGACTCGAGGCTAAGCACAGATACGCAGTATTTT
CASSDSRLSTDTQYF
>NA|TRBJ2-7|NA|TRBV5-1
TGCGCCAGCAGCAAGGGGGACGGAAAATACGAGCAGTACTTC
CASSKGDGKYEQYF
>NA|TRBJ2-3|NA|TRBV4-2
TGTGCCAGCAGCCAAGATGGTTGGACAGATACGCAGTATTTT
CASSQDGWTDTQYF
>TRBD2|TRBJ2-1|few|TRBV7-2
TGTGCCAGCAGCATGGGACTACCCTCCTACAATGAGCAGTTCTTC
CASSMGLPSYNEQFF
>NA|TRBJ2-7|NA|TRBV14
TGTGCCAGCAGCCAAGCCTCGGACGGATACGAGCAGTACTTC
CASSQASDGYEQYF
>NA|TRBJ2-7|NA|TRBV19
TGTGCCAGTAGTAACTCTGGTTGGGGAGGAGGGGTTTCCTACGAGCAGTACTTC
CASSNSGWGGGVSYEQYF
>TRBD1|TRBJ2-2|NA|TRBV19
TGTGCCAGTAGCACAGGGACAGGGTTTTCGAACACCGGGGAGCTGTTTTTT
CASSTGTGFSNTGELFF
>NA|TRBJ2-7|NA|TRBV28
TGTGCCAGCAGTTTACAGACCCCCGCGCAGCAGTACTTC
CASSLQTPAQQYF
>NA|TRBJ1-3|NA|TRBV6-5
TGTGCCAGCAGTTACTCGCCCGGGAGCTCTGGAAACACCATATATTTT
CASSYSPGSSGNTIYF
>TRBD2|TRBJ2-7|NA|TRBV18
TGTGCCAGCTCACCACCGGCGGGGGAGCGGAACGAGCAGTACTTC
CASSPPAGERNEQYF
>NA|TRBJ2-1|NA|TRBV2
TGTGCCAGCAGTGGATCTCGCGGTTTCTACAATGAGCAGTTCTTC
CASSGSRGFYNEQFF